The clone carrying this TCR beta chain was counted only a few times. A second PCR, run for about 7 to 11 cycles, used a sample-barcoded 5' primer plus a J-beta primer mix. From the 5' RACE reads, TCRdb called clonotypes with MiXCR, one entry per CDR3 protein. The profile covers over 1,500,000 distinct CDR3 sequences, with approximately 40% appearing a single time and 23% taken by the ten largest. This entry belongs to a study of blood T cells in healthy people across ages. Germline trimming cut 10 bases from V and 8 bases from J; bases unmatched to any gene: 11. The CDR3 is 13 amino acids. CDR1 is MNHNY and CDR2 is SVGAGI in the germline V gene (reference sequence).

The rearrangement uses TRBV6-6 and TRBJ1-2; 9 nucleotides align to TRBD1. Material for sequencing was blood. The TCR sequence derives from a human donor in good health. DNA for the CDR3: TGTGCCACCGTACAGGGGGCGCGTTACGGCTACACCTTC. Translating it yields CATVQGARYGYTF.